This is a list of T cell receptor beta chains from one sample in a study of T cells in Graves' hyperthyroidism and ophthalmopathy. TCRdb reprocessed the multiplex PCR reads via MiXCR and lists one record per CDR3 protein. Of around 380,000 distinct CDR3 sequences in the sample, around an eighth were seen once. The source material was blood. These receptors came from a man under 40 with Graves' hyperthyroidism that later progressed to Graves' ophthalmopathy. Both conserved end residues are part of each CDR3. The D gene is left open where the match is weak. Clone size appears in some rows only: once, few, many, or a class for an expanded clone.

NA | NA | TRBJ1-4 | TRBV3-1 | TGTGCCAGCAGCCTAAGGGGGGATAAGGAAAAACTGTTTTTT | CASSLRGDKEKLFF
NA | many | TRBJ2-3 | TRBV11-2 | TGTGCCAGCAGCTTAGGGGGGGCCAACACAGATACGCAGTATTTT | CASSLGGANTDTQYF
NA | NA | TRBJ2-5 | TRBV11-2 | TGTGCCAGCAGCTTAGTAACAGCACAAGAGACCCAGTACTTC | CASSLVTAQETQYF
NA | once | TRBJ1-4 | TRBV5-1 | TGCGCCAGCAGCATGGCCCTGGGTGAAAAACTGTTTTTT | CASSMALGEKLFF
NA | NA | TRBJ1-3 | TRBV7-8 | TGTGCCAGCGCTGATCTACTAGGGGGAAACACCATATATTTT | CASADLLGGNTIYF
NA | many | TRBJ1-1 | TRBV11-2 | TGTGCCAGCAGCGCAGGGAAAACTGAAGCTTTCTTT | CASSAGKTEAFF
TRBD1 | NA | TRBJ2-1 | TRBV5-1 | TGCGCCAGCAGCCTTCAACCGGGACAGGGCGACAATGAGCAGTTCTTC | CASSLQPGQGDNEQFF
TRBD1 | few | TRBJ1-5 | TRBV19 | TGTGCCAGTACGGGCAGGGGGCTTCAGCCCCAGCATTTT | CASTGRGLQPQHF
TRBD1 | many | TRBJ1-1 | TRBV7-8 | TGTGCCAGCAGCCCCCGGACAGGCCTCATGAACACTGAAGCTTTCTTT | CASSPRTGLMNTEAFF
TRBD2 | many | TRBJ2-1 | TRBV7-8 | TGTGCCAGCAGCTTAGGTCTAGCGGGGGCCGACAATGAGCAGTTCTTC | CASSLGLAGADNEQFF
TRBD1 | NA | TRBJ2-7 | TRBV15 | TGTGCCACCAGGGAGACAGGGTCCTACGAGCAGTACTTC | CATRETGSYEQYF
TRBD2 | many | TRBJ2-5 | TRBV20-1 | TGCAGTGCTAGAGTTTTTTCCGCTAGCGGGGGGGCGGCCCAGTACTTC | CSARVFSASGGAAQYF
NA | many | TRBJ2-7 | TRBV2 | TGTGCCAGCAGTGAAGTCGCGGGGACAGCAGCCTACGAGCAGTACTTC | CASSEVAGTAAYEQYF
TRBD1 | NA | TRBJ1-4 | TRBV15 | TGTGCCACCAGCAGGGGACAGGGGGCAAACCATGCACCTAATGAAAAACTGTTTTTT | CATSRGQGANHAPNEKLFF
NA | many | TRBJ1-1 | TRBV5-1 | TGCGCCAGCAGCTCCGACATTCAACGGGCTTTCTTT | CASSSDIQRAFF
TRBD1 | many | TRBJ2-1 | TRBV6-1 | TGTGCCAGCAGTGGGAGACAGGGGGTCTACAATGAGCAGTTCTTC | CASSGRQGVYNEQFF
TRBD2 | NA | TRBJ2-5 | TRBV12-3/TRBV12-4 | TGTGCCAGCAGTTTAACTGGCGGGGGGGCAGTGACCCAGTACTTC | CASSLTGGGAVTQYF
TRBD1 | few | TRBJ2-6 | TRBV7-8 | TGTGCCAGCAGCCCCCCCGGGACAGGGGGCTCTGGGGCCAACGTCCTGACTTTC | CASSPPGTGGSGANVLTF
NA | many | TRBJ1-2 | TRBV20-1 | TGCAGTGCTAGAGATAACCCCGAGGGCTACACCTTC | CSARDNPEGYTF
NA | few | TRBJ1-4 | TRBV6-5 | TGTGCCAGCAGTTACTCGGGGACACGGAATGAAAGACTGTTTTTT | CASSYSGTRNERLFF
TRBD2 | many | TRBJ2-1 | TRBV13 | TGTGCCAGCAGCTTGTCGTTAGCGGGGATCCGCTCCTACAATGAGCAGTTCTTC | CASSLSLAGIRSYNEQFF
NA | NA | TRBJ1-5 | TRBV27 | TGTGCCAGCAGTTTCCGGGAGGGAAGTCAGCCCCAGCATTTT | CASSFREGSQPQHF
NA | few | TRBJ1-4 | TRBV11-1 | NA | CASTVGRVMKNCFF
NA | many | TRBJ1-1 | TRBV4-1 | TGCGCCAGCAGCCTCATTGGAGCGAACACTGAAGCTTTCTTT | CASSLIGANTEAFF
TRBD1 | few | TRBJ1-1 | TRBV6-1 | TGTGCCAGCAGCCAGAGGGGGCTCGACACTGAAGCTTTCTTT | CASSQRGLDTEAFF
NA | many | TRBJ1-1 | TRBV20-1 | TGCAGTGTTGGAGGGGGTGTCACTGAAGCTTTCTTT | CSVGGGVTEAFF
NA | many | TRBJ2-7 | TRBV28 | TGTGCCAGCAGTTCCAGGGACTTCTCCTACGAGCAGTACTTC | CASSSRDFSYEQYF
NA | many | TRBJ2-5 | TRBV27 | TGTGCCAGCAGCCCGACCGCATATAGAGGGACCCAGTACTTC | CASSPTAYRGTQYF
TRBD2 | many | TRBJ2-3 | TRBV12-3/TRBV12-4 | TGTGCCAGCAGTGGGGGACTAGCGGGGGTTTCCTCTAGCACAGATACGCAGTATTTT | CASSGGLAGVSSSTDTQYF
NA | NA | TRBJ1-4 | TRBV20-1 | TGCAGTGCTACATATAGTTGGGCAACTAATGAAAAACTGTTTTTT | CSATYSWATNEKLFF
NA | once | TRBJ1-2 | TRBV28 | TGTGCCTCTGCACAGTATGGCTACACCTTC | CASAQYGYTF
NA | NA | TRBJ2-3 | TRBV20-1 | TGCAGTGCTCTCCCTTATGGGCATAGCGCAGATACGCAGTATTTT | CSALPYGHSADTQYF
TRBD1 | few | TRBJ1-5 | TRBV4-1 | TGCGCCAGCAGCCACCCGGGACAGGGGGCGAGTTTAGGTCAGCCCCAGCATTTT | CASSHPGQGASLGQPQHF
NA | NA | TRBJ2-5 | TRBV20-1 | TGCAGTGCTAGAACTGACAGGCAAGAGACCCAGTACTTC | CSARTDRQETQYF
NA | many | TRBJ1-5 | TRBV5-1 | TGCGCCAGCAGCTTGGCTAGGGCCAGCAATCAGCCCCAGCATTTT | CASSLARASNQPQHF
NA | many | TRBJ2-6 | TRBV11-2 | TGTGCCAGCAGCGCTACAGAGATTGGGGCCAACGTCCTGACTTTC | CASSATEIGANVLTF
NA | few | TRBJ1-5 | TRBV4-1 | TGCGCCAGCAGCCAAGATCGGGCCGGGTCGATCAATCAGCCCCAGCATTTT | CASSQDRAGSINQPQHF
TRBD1 | many | TRBJ1-4 | TRBV28 | TGTGCCACGAGGGGGCAGAGTGAAAAACTGTTTTTT | CATRGQSEKLFF
TRBD2 | many | TRBJ2-3 | TRBV24-1 | TGTGCCACCAGTCCCAGAGCGGGGGGGCTCACAGATACGCAGTATTTT | CATSPRAGGLTDTQYF
NA | NA | TRBJ2-3 | TRBV6-5 | TGTGCCAGCAGTTCGCGGACCCGTGGGCATACGCAGTATTTT | CASSSRTRGHTQYF
NA | many | TRBJ2-7 | TRBV27 | TGTGCCAGCAGCCCTACAGTGAACTACGAGCAGTACTTC | CASSPTVNYEQYF
NA | many | TRBJ1-2 | TRBV28 | TGTGCCAGCAGTTTAACCACCATCGACTTTCCAGGGGCGGTTAACTATGGCTACACCTTC | CASSLTTIDFPGAVNYGYTF
NA | NA | TRBJ2-1 | TRBV19 | TGTGCCAGTAGTACACAATACAATGAGCAGTTCTTC | CASSTQYNEQFF
TRBD2 | many | TRBJ2-3 | TRBV27 | TGTGCCAGCAGTTTAATACGGGGGGGCTCAGATACGCAGTATTTT | CASSLIRGGSDTQYF
NA | few | TRBJ1-4 | TRBV18 | TGTGCCAGCTCACCACCAGGAAGGGGCACTAATGAAAAACTGTTTTTT | CASSPPGRGTNEKLFF
TRBD1 | few | TRBJ2-7 | TRBV10-1 | TGCGCCAGCAGCCAGGAAATTACAGGGGGAAAAGGCGAGCAGTACTTC | CASSQEITGGKGEQYF
NA | many | TRBJ1-2 | TRBV10-3 | TGTGCCATCACCCCGGACACTCAAGGGGGCTACACCTTC | CAITPDTQGGYTF
TRBD1 | many | TRBJ2-5 | TRBV7-9 | TGTGCCAGCAGCAGCCCGACAGGGGGTCGAGAGACCCAGTACTTC | CASSSPTGGRETQYF
TRBD1 | many | TRBJ2-2 | TRBV11-2 | TGTGCCAGCAGCTGGGGACAGGTTGGATCCGGGGAGCTGTTTTTT | CASSWGQVGSGELFF
NA | many | TRBJ2-5 | TRBV7-9 | TGTGCCAGCAGCTTAGTAGGGACACCCGCGCAAGAGACCCAGTACTTC | CASSLVGTPAQETQYF
NA | NA | TRBJ1-5 | TRBV30 | TGTGCCTGGATGAGGGGCAATCAGCCCCAGCATTTT | CAWMRGNQPQHF
NA | many | TRBJ1-5 | TRBV20-1 | TGCAGTGCTAGTAGTATGGCCCTTCAGCCCCAGCATTTT | CSASSMALQPQHF
NA | NA | TRBJ2-2 | TRBV4-1 | TGCGCCAGCAGCCAAGACTGGACCGGGGAGCTGTTTTTT | CASSQDWTGELFF
TRBD2 | few | TRBJ2-1 | TRBV7-9 | TGTGCCAGCAGCCCCCTGTGGGGGGAAATGACGGCTAGCGGGGGGGCAGGGGACAATGAGCAGTTCTTC | CASSPLWGEMTASGGAGDNEQFF